The rows below give T cell receptor beta chains drawn from one sample of a study of beta chain features in type 1 diabetes. The table came from immunoSEQ multiplex PCR; TCRdb's copy has only in-frame clones and leaves some out. Seen here are 900,000 or so clones, 15% to 20% observed once, and the top ten hold about 0.02%. Material: naive CD4+ T cells from blood. These TCRs come from a woman in her late teens or twenties in good health. CDR3s include the opening cysteine and the closing phenylalanine or tryptophan. A D gene is named only where the DNA matches it firmly. Clone size appears in some rows only: once, few, many, or a class for an expanded clone.

j_call d_call v_call clone_size cdr3_nt cdr3_aa
TRBJ1-2 TRBD1 TRBV5-6 few TGTGCCAGCAGCTTTGGACAGGGGTATGGCTACACCTTC CASSFGQGYGYTF
TRBJ2-3 TRBD1 TRBV29-1 - TGCAGCGTTGTGGGCCTTGGGCGGGACAGGGCGGCAGATACGCAGTATTTT CSVVGLGRDRAADTQYF
TRBJ1-3 - TRBV11-2 few TGTGCCAGCAGCTTAGATAGAGAATCTGGAAACACCATATATTTT CASSLDRESGNTIYF
TRBJ2-7 TRBD1 TRBV2 - TGTGCCAGCAGCCGGGACAGGGGGAACGAGCAGTACTTC CASSRDRGNEQYF
TRBJ2-7 - TRBV4-2 - TGTGCCAGCAGCCAAGATCCGGGGGCGGAAACATACGAGCAGTACTTC CASSQDPGAETYEQYF
TRBJ1-2 TRBD1 TRBV4-3 few TGCGCCAGCAGCCACCTAGGGACAGGCGGCAACTATGGCTACACCTTC CASSHLGTGGNYGYTF
TRBJ2-7 TRBD2 TRBV19 few TGTGCCAGTAGTCCTCCACTAGCGGGAGGGCCGAGCTCCTACGAGCAGTACTTC CASSPPLAGGPSSYEQYF
TRBJ2-5 TRBD2 TRBV6-6 once TGTGCCAGCAGCCGGACTAGCGGCGAGACCCAGTACTTC CASSRTSGETQYF
TRBJ2-6 - TRBV6-9 - TGTGCCAGCAGTTTTCCGCCCAGGTCTGGGGCCAACGTCCTGACTTTC CASSFPPRSGANVLTF
TRBJ2-2 TRBD2 TRBV28 - TGTGCCAGCATCCTTAGCGGGAGCGGCACCGGGGAGCTGTTTTTT CASILSGSGTGELFF
TRBJ1-2 - TRBV7-2 - TGTGCCAGCAGCGGACAGCTCTCGGGATATGGCTACACCTTC CASSGQLSGYGYTF
TRBJ2-7 TRBD1 TRBV18 - TGTGCCAGCTCACCAGGACAGGGGGTAGCCTACGAGCAGTACTTC CASSPGQGVAYEQYF
TRBJ2-7 - TRBV10-3 - TGTGCCATCGGAACCCCGTACGAGCAGTACTTC CAIGTPYEQYF
TRBJ1-2 - TRBV21-1 few TGTGCCAGCAGCAAAGGCTCGGGGAATGGCTACACCTTC CASSKGSGNGYTF
TRBJ2-5 TRBD1 TRBV4-2 - TGTGCCAGCAGCCTAAGTGGGACAGATGAGCAGTACTTC CASSLSGTDEQYF
TRBJ2-3 - TRBV27 few TGTGCCAGCAGCTCGTTGGAGGGGACCCGCACAGATACGCAGTATTTT CASSSLEGTRTDTQYF
TRBJ1-4 - TRBV29-1 - TGCAGCGTTGGGGATTTCAATGAAAAACTGTTTTTT CSVGDFNEKLFF
TRBJ2-7 - TRBV21-1 - TGTGCCAGCAGCAAAGTCCGGTTTGGCTTTTACAAACAGGGAAGTTCCTACGAGCAGTACTTC CASSKVRFGFYKQGSSYEQYF
TRBJ1-4 - TRBV28 - TGTGCCAGCAACAGTCGGACGGCTAATGAAAAACTGTTTTTT CASNSRTANEKLFF
TRBJ1-1 - TRBV5-6 few TGTGCCAGCATCTCGACAGGTTACACTGAAGCTTTCTTT CASISTGYTEAFF
TRBJ2-2 - TRBV29-1 - TGCAGCGTCGGTAAGACCGGGGAGCTGTTTTTT CSVGKTGELFF
TRBJ1-2 - TRBV9 - TGTGCCAGCAGCGTAGAGGGGGGTAGCGGCTACACCTTC CASSVEGGSGYTF
TRBJ1-4 - TRBV6-4 few TGTGCCAGCAGAGCCCATGCAACTAATGAAAAACTGTTTTTT CASRAHATNEKLFF
TRBJ2-5 - TRBV2 few TGTGCCAGCAGCGCGCAAGAGACCCAGTACTTC CASSAQETQYF
TRBJ1-1 - TRBV5-6 - TGTGCCAGCAGCCCGTGGACTTTGGTTGAAGCTTTCTTT CASSPWTLVEAFF
TRBJ2-2 - TRBV2 - TGTGCCAGCAGTGTACACAGGGCGGGGACCGGGGAGCTGTTTTTT CASSVHRAGTGELFF
TRBJ2-7 TRBD2 TRBV7-8 few TGTGCCAGCAGCTTCGGGACTAGCTTGGCTGGCTTAGGCGAGCAGTACTTC CASSFGTSLAGLGEQYF
TRBJ2-7 - TRBV4-3 few TGCGCCAGCAGCCAAGATTCGGCTAGCCCACCCTACGAGCAGTACTTC CASSQDSASPPYEQYF
TRBJ2-1 - TRBV4-2 few TGTGCCAGCAGCCATAGGACTCCCTACAATGAGCAGTTCTTC CASSHRTPYNEQFF
TRBJ2-1 TRBD2 TRBV7-2 - TGTGCCAGCAGCGCGAGGGGACTAGCGGGAGGGAGCTCCTACAATGAGCAGTTCTTC CASSARGLAGGSSYNEQFF
TRBJ1-2 - TRBV5-6 - TGTGCCAGCAGCTCGTCAGGGTGGGAGTATGGCTACACCTTC CASSSSGWEYGYTF
TRBJ2-5 - TRBV6-1 - TGTGCCAGCAGTGAAATGGAGGGTGAGACCCAGTACTTC CASSEMEGETQYF
TRBJ2-3 TRBD2 TRBV28 few TGTGCCAGCAGTTTATTAGCGGGTAACACAGATACGCAGTATTTT CASSLLAGNTDTQYF
TRBJ2-6 - TRBV28 - TGTGCCAGCAGTCCTCCCACAACTGGGGCCAACGTCCTGACTTTC CASSPPTTGANVLTF
TRBJ1-5 - TRBV6-5 - TGTGCCAGCAGTTACTCGAACAGGGTGGGTCAGCCCCAGCATTTT CASSYSNRVGQPQHF
TRBJ1-2 - TRBV10-3 - TGTGCCATCAGTGATGGCCACCCGGGGTATGGCTACACCTTC CAISDGHPGYGYTF
TRBJ2-7 - TRBV6-5 - TGTGCCAGCAGGTCGACAGCCCACGAGCAGTACTTC CASRSTAHEQYF
TRBJ2-1 TRBD2 TRBV7-8 few TGTGCCAGCAGCGGGACTAGTAGGAATGAGCAGTTCTTC CASSGTSRNEQFF
TRBJ2-3 - TRBV7-9 - TGTGCCAGCAGCTTATCTCAGGGGCCAGATACGCAGTATTTT CASSLSQGPDTQYF
TRBJ2-3 TRBD2 TRBV5-4 - TGTGCCAGCAGCCCGGGGTCGACTAGCGGGATAGATACGCAGTATTTT CASSPGSTSGIDTQYF
TRBJ1-4 TRBD1 TRBV28 - TGTGCCAGCACGGGGCTTTCGAGGACAGGGGAAAAACTGTTTTTT CASTGLSRTGEKLFF
TRBJ2-1 - TRBV7-3 - TGTGCCAGCAGCTTAAGCATTGGGGGATACAATGAGCAGTTCTTC CASSLSIGGYNEQFF
TRBJ1-1 - TRBV5-4 few TGTGCCAGCAGCTTGGTCGTAGGGATGAACACTGAAGCTTTCTTT CASSLVVGMNTEAFF
TRBJ2-2 TRBD1 TRBV4-3 - TGCGCCAGCAGCCCTAGTTCAAGGACAGGGAACACCGGGGAGCTGTTTTTT CASSPSSRTGNTGELFF
TRBJ2-2 - TRBV2 - TGTGCCAGCAGTGGGCCGGGGGGCAACACCGGGGAGCTGTTTTTT CASSGPGGNTGELFF
TRBJ2-1 - TRBV6-6 - TGTGCCAGCAGTGCAAACGGGCGGGATGAGCAGTTCTTC CASSANGRDEQFF
TRBJ2-3 - TRBV6-6 - TGTGCCAGCAGTGGAGCGACTAGCACAGATACGCAGTATTTT CASSGATSTDTQYF
TRBJ1-1 - TRBV11-2 - TGTGCCAGCAGCTTTCTGGACAGTCGCACTGAAGCTTTCTTT CASSFLDSRTEAFF
TRBJ2-7 - TRBV4-2 few TGTGCCAGCAGCCCCAACCAGGGGTCTCGGGAGCAGTACTTC CASSPNQGSREQYF
TRBJ1-3 - TRBV7-9 many TGTGCCAGCAGTTCTCCAAGAGGGTCGTCTGGAAACACCATATATTTT CASSSPRGSSGNTIYF
TRBJ2-3 - TRBV7-2 many TGTGCCAGCAGCGAGCTTGTTACGCAGTATTTT CASSELVTQYF
TRBJ2-2 TRBD2 TRBV28 - TGTGCCAGCAGCTTGGGACTAGCGGGATCTACTGCCACCGGGGAGCTGTTTTTT CASSLGLAGSTATGELFF
TRBJ2-7 TRBD2 TRBV2 few TGTGCCACCTCTAGCGGGGCCTACGAGCAGTACTTC CATSSGAYEQYF
TRBJ1-1 TRBD1 TRBV16 - TGTGCCAGCAGCCAATCGGACAGGGAGAACACTGAAGCTTTCTTT CASSQSDRENTEAFF
TRBJ2-7 - TRBV19 - TGTGCCAGTAGTAGCAACAGAGACTCCTACGAGCAGTACTTC CASSSNRDSYEQYF